The 20 T cell receptor beta chains given below trace back to one sample, sequenced in a study of cytomegalovirus exposure and HLA in healthy donors. Use of 60 Vbeta and 13 Jbeta primers characterized the PCR. TCRdb's table, derived via immunoSEQ multiplex PCR, lists solely in-frame clones and lacks some. Among some 140,000 clones, about 80% were seen once, and the ten largest hold roughly 4%. The material sequenced was PBMCs. The source is a woman in her thirties or forties in good health and CMV-seronegative.

This clone was seen a handful of times. CDR3 in DNA: TGCAGTGCTAGAGCCGACAGCGAGCAGTACTTC. Translating gives CSARADSEQYF. The V and J genes are TRBV20-1 and TRBJ2-7, with TRBD1 as a possible D gene (5 bases). The germline CDR1 and CDR2 sequences are DFQATT and SNEGSKA (reference sequence). The CDR3 sequence is 11 residues long. V was shortened by 1 base and J by 6 bases, with 7 bases between the two germline ends.

The V and J genes are TRBV6-5 and TRBJ1-1, with D possibly matching TRBD1 (5 bases). Germline assignment: CDR1 MNHEY and CDR2 SVGAGI. V was shortened by 5 bases and J by 4 bases, with 11 bases between the two germline ends. The CDR3 has 13 amino acids. CDR3 loop: CASSLKGITEAFF. As DNA, the CDR3 is TGTGCCAGCAGTCTTAAGGGGATCACTGAAGCTTTCTTT.

The chain carries TRBV27 and TRBJ2-1, with D possibly being TRBD2 (5 bases). Germline CDR1 and CDR2: MNHEY and SMNVEV (reference sequence). The V and J ends lost 6 bases and 4 bases respectively, with 13 bases between them. The CDR3 sequence is 14 residues long. The CDR3 sequence is CASSGPGGYNEQFF. The CDR3 DNA reads TGTGCCAGCAGCGGGCCTGGAGGTTACAATGAGCAGTTCTTC.

This chain connects TRBV5-1 to TRBJ2-3, with 8 bases lining up with TRBD1. The CDR3 extends over 17 amino acids. The V and J ends lost 5 bases and 2 bases, in that order; junction bases with no gene match: 13. Germline V gene data show CDR1 as SGHRS and CDR2 as YFSETQ. Written as DNA, the CDR3 is TGCGCCAGCAGACACTTGCAGGGGGCGAGGGTCACAGATACGCAGTATTTT. This translates into CASRHLQGARVTDTQYF.

The gene calls are TRBV6-1 and TRBJ2-5; 9 bases map to TRBD1. Germline CDR1 reads MNHNS; CDR2 reads SASEGT. Unmatched junction bases numbered 8, after V lost 8 bases and J lost 1 base. CDR3 length: 15 amino acids. The CDR3 sequence is CASDQPGQGQETQYF. The CDR3 DNA follows: TGTGCCAGCGACCAACCGGGACAGGGCCAAGAGACCCAGTACTTC.

V is TRBV11-2 and J is TRBJ1-1, with 8 bases identical to TRBD1. The CDR3 is 16 amino acids. V shed 5 bases and J 1 base; nucleotides not matched to a gene: 9. The germline gives CDR1 SGHAT, CDR2 FQNNGV. The CDR3 DNA reads as TGTGCCAGCAGCAGCCCCCTCGGACAGGGGAACACTGAAGCTTTCTTT. Encoded protein: CASSSPLGQGNTEAFF.

The chain joins TRBV6-5 to TRBJ1-2; D is undetermined. The CDR3 sequence is 12 residues long. Germline V gene data show CDR1 as MNHEY and CDR2 as SVGAGI. V was pared by 6 bases and J by 8 bases, with 13 bases between. CDR3 amino acids: CASSPGSRGYTF. The DNA of the CDR3 is TGTGCCAGCAGCCCGGGAAGCAGGGGCTACACCTTC.

V usage is TRBV5-4 and J usage is TRBJ2-3; the match to TRBD1 covers 12 bases. CDR3 length equals 16 residues. The germline CDR1 and CDR2 sequences are SGHNT and YYREEE (reference sequence). Losses at the gene ends were 2 bases for V and 5 bases for J; bases not matched to a gene: 6. The DNA for the CDR3 is TGTGCCAGCAGCTTTAACCGGGACAGGGGGCGAGATACGCAGTATTTT. It encodes CASSFNRDRGRDTQYF.

J is TRBJ2-2 and V is TRBV7-8; D gene uncertain. The CDR3 contains 15 residues. Between the trimmed V and J ends, which lost 2 bases and 5 bases, there was a span of 12 bases. The germline V gene has CDR1 SGHVS and CDR2 FQNEAQ. The CDR3 spells CASSLNFAVTGELFF. DNA for the CDR3: TGTGCCAGCAGCTTAAACTTCGCGGTTACCGGGGAGCTGTTTTTT.

This rearrangement joins TRBV6-5 to TRBJ1-3; TRBD1 might be the D (6 bases). The CDR3 length is 13 residues. The germline V and J ends were trimmed by 6 bases and 8 bases, with 14 bases remaining between them. Germline V CDR1 and CDR2: MNHEY, SVGAGI. DNA of the CDR3: TGTGCCAGCAGCGGGGGGCAGGGATACACCATATATTTT. It encodes CASSGGQGYTIYF.

This clone has a single count. This chain joins TRBV9 and TRBJ2-1, with 8 bases identical to TRBD2. The CDR3 runs 12 residues. V was pared by 0 bases and J by 12 bases, with 2 bases of the junction left unmatched. Germline V gives CDR1 SGDLS, CDR2 YYNGEE. CDR3 DNA: TGTGCCAGCAGCGTAGCGGGGGGGCGGCAGTTCTTC. Its protein product is CASSVAGGRQFF.

The rearrangement joins TRBV27 to TRBJ2-4; TRBD1 aligns across 7 bases. The CDR3 extends over 15 amino acids. Germline V gene lookup returns CDR1 MNHEY and CDR2 SMNVEV (reference sequence). The junction had 12 bases not matched to a gene; V was cut back by 7 bases and J by 6 bases. The CDR3 DNA reads as TGTGCCAGCATGAACCAGGGACAGAAAACAAACATTCAGTACTTC. Translation: CASMNQGQKTNIQYF.

V is TRBV19 and J is TRBJ2-7, with TRBD1 as a possible D gene (5 bases). This CDR3 has 15 residues. CDR1 is LNHDA, CDR2 SQIVND, per germline (reference sequence). Trimming shortened V by 1 base and J by 3 bases, and 13 bases separated the two germline ends. The CDR3 loop reads CASSIGGREVYEQYF. CDR3 DNA: TGTGCCAGTAGTATAGGTGGCAGGGAAGTCTACGAGCAGTACTTC. Full variable domain (remainder filled in from reference TRBV19 and TRBJ2-7): DGGITQSPKYLFRKEGQNVTLSCEQNLNHDAMYWYRQDPGQGLRLIYYSQIVNDFQKGDIAEGYSVSREKKESFPLTVTSAQKNPTAFYLCASSIGGREVYEQYFGPGTRLTVT.

This chain links TRBV11-2 with TRBJ2-3; TRBD2 aligns across 9 bases. This CDR3 comprises 14 residues. After removal of 5 bases from V and 6 bases from J, the junction contained 6 bases not matched to a gene. Germline-derived CDR1 and CDR2 are SGHAT and FQNNGV. CDR3 nucleotides: TGTGCCAGCAGCCCCGCGGGAGGGCCCGATACGCAGTATTTT. Translation: CASSPAGGPDTQYF.

The chain links TRBV6-6 to TRBJ1-2; 9 nucleotides agree with TRBD1. The germline CDR1 and CDR2 sequences are MNHNY and SVGAGI (reference sequence). The CDR3 consists of 15 residues. With 7 bases clipped from V and 4 bases from J, the junction kept 10 bases outside the gene matches. CDR3 amino acids: CASKKQGAKGYGYTF. CDR3 in DNA: TGTGCCAGCAAAAAACAGGGGGCAAAGGGCTATGGCTACACCTTC.

This clone was recorded only once. The rearrangement uses TRBV5-1 and TRBJ2-5; 7 bases are shared with TRBD1. Trimming took 2 bases from V and 5 from J; bases not matched to a gene: 3. The CDR3 has 13 amino acids. CDR1 SGHRS and CDR2 YFSETQ come from the germline V gene. CDR3: CASSFNRGETQYF. The CDR3 bases are TGCGCCAGCAGCTTTAACAGGGGTGAGACCCAGTACTTC.

The chain uses TRBV5-1 and TRBJ1-4, with a tentative D call TRBD1 (6 bases). The ends were cut back, 5 bases at V and 8 bases at J, with 19 bases in the middle. The CDR3 length is 15 residues. Per germline, CDR1 SGHRS and CDR2 YFSETQ. The CDR3 bases are TGCGCCAGCAGACTCGAGCCAACAGGGAAGGAAAAACTGTTTTTT. It specifies CASRLEPTGKEKLFF.

The chain combines TRBV7-9 with TRBJ2-5; the D gene is possibly TRBD2 (5 bases). The V gene's germline CDR1 is SEHNR and CDR2 FQNEAQ (reference sequence). This CDR3 is built from 13 residues. V gave up 5 bases and J gave up 4 bases, with 11 bases separating them. CDR3 sequence reads: CASSPDSRETQYF. DNA for the CDR3: TGTGCCAGCAGCCCGGACTCCAGAGAGACCCAGTACTTC.

The sample holds one count of this clone. The V gene is TRBV10-1, the J gene TRBJ2-2, with 7 positions matching TRBD1. V gave up 3 bases and J gave up 0 bases; unmatched junction bases: 1. CDR3 length: 15 amino acids. Germline assignment: CDR1 WNHNN and CDR2 SYGVQD (reference sequence). The CDR3 loop reads CASSDGTANTGELFF. The CDR3 DNA sequence: TGCGCCAGCAGTGACGGGACAGCGAACACCGGGGAGCTGTTTTTT.

The J gene is TRBJ1-5, the V gene TRBV27; D not resolved. The CDR3 extends over 15 amino acids. CDR1 and CDR2 from the germline V gene are MNHEY and SMNVEV (reference sequence). V was trimmed by 6 bases and J by 3 bases, leaving 15 bases between them. The CDR3 protein is CASSLHGAFNQPQHF. The CDR3 nucleotides read TGTGCCAGCAGCCTCCACGGAGCTTTCAATCAGCCCCAGCATTTT.